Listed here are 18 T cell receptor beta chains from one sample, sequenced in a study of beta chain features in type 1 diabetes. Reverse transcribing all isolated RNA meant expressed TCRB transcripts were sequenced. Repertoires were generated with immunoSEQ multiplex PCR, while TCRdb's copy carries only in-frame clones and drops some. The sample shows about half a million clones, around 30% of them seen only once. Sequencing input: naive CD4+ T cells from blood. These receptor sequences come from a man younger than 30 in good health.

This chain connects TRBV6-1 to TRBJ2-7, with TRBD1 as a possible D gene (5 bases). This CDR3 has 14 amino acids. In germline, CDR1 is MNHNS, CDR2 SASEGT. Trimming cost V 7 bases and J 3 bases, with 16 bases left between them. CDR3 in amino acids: CASILGRANYEQYF. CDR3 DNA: TGTGCCAGCATACTGGGCAGGGCGAACTACGAGCAGTACTTC.

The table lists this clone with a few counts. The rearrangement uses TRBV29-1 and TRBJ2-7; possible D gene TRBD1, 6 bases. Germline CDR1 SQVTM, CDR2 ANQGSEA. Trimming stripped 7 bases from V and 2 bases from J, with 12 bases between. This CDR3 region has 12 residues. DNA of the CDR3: TGCAGCGCCCGGGACATTGCCTACGAGCAGTACTTC. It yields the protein CSARDIAYEQYF.

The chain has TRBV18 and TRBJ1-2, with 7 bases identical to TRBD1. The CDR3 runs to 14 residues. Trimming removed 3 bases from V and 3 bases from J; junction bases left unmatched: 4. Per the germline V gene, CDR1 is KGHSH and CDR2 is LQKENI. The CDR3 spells CASSPMGQHYGYTF. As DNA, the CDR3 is TGTGCCAGCTCACCGATGGGACAGCACTATGGCTACACCTTC.

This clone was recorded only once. The CDR3 loop reads CASRAGTPSYEQYF. DNA of the CDR3: TGTGCCAGCAGGGCCGGGACACCGTCCTACGAGCAGTACTTC. The chain combines TRBV28 with TRBJ2-7; a weak D match, TRBD1 (6 bases). The V end was cut by 6 bases, the J end by 1 base, with 13 bases between. The CDR3 is 14 amino acids. Germline CDR1 reads MDHEN; CDR2 reads SYDVKM.

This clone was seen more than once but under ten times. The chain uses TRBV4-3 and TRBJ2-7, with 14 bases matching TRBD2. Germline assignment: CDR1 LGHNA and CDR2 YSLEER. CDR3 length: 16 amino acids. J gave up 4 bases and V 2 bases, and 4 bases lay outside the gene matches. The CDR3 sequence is CASSQRTSGRSYEQYF. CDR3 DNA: TGCGCCAGCAGCCAAAGGACTAGCGGGAGGTCGTACGAGCAGTACTTC.

CDR3 loop: CAWNQVYGYTF. The CDR3 DNA follows: TGTGCCTGGAATCAGGTCTATGGCTACACCTTC. The chain is built from TRBV30 and TRBJ1-2; D gene ambiguous. This CDR3 contains 11 residues. Trimming took off 4 bases at V and 4 bases at J, with 7 bases between the two ends. CDR1 and CDR2 from the germline V gene are GTSNPN and SVGIG (reference sequence).

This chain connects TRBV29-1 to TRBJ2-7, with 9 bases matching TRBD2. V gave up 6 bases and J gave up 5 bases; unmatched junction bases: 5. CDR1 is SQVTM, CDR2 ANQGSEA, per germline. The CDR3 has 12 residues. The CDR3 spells CSVTSGGNEQYF. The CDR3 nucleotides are TGCAGCGTGACTAGCGGTGGAAACGAGCAGTACTTC.

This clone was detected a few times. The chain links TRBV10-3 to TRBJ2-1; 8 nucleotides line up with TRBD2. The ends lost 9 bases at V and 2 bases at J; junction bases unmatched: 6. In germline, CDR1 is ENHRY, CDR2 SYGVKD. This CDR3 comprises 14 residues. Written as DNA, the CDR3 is TGTGCCATTAAAGCGGGAGAGCCCTACAATGAGCAGTTCTTC. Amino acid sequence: CAIKAGEPYNEQFF.

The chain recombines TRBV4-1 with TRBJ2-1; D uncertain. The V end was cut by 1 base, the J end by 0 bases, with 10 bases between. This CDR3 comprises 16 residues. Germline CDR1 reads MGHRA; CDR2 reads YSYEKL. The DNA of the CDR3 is TGCGCCAGCAGCCAAGGTCGGGCCCTCTCCTACAATGAGCAGTTCTTC. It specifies CASSQGRALSYNEQFF.

For the CDR3, the DNA is TGTGCCTGGAGTGTACTTAGGACACACTACGAGCAGTACTTC. Encoded protein: CAWSVLRTHYEQYF. The chain uses TRBV30 and TRBJ2-7, with D possibly being TRBD1 (5 bases). CDR3 length: 14 residues. Germline-derived CDR1 and CDR2 are GTSNPN and SVGIG (reference sequence). The V end was cut by 0 bases, the J end by 3 bases, with 12 bases between.

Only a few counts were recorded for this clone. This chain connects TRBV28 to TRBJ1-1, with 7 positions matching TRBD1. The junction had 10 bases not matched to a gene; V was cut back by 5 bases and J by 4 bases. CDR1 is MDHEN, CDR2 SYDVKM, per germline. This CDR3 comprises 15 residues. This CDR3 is CASSPSTGWATEAFF. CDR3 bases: TGTGCCAGCAGTCCCTCGACAGGGTGGGCCACTGAAGCTTTCTTT. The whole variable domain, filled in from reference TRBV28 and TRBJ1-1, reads DVKVTQSSRYLVKRTGEKVFLECVQDMDHENMFWYRQDPGLGLRLIYFSYDVKMKEKGDIPEGYSVSREKKERFSLILESASTNQTSMYLCASSPSTGWATEAFFGQGTRLTVV.

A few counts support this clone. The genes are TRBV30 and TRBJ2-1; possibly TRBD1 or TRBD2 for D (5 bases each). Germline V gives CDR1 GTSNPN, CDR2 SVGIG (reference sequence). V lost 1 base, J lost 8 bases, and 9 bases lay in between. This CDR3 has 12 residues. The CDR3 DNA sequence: TGTGCCTGGAGTGCCCAGGGAGATGAGCAGTTCTTC. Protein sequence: CAWSAQGDEQFF.

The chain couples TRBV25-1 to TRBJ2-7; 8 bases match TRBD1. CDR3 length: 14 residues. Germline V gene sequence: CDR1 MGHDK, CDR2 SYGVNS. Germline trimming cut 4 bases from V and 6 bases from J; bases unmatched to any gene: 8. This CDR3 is CASSARTGSGEQYF. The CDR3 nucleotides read TGTGCCAGCAGTGCCCGGACAGGGAGCGGCGAGCAGTACTTC.

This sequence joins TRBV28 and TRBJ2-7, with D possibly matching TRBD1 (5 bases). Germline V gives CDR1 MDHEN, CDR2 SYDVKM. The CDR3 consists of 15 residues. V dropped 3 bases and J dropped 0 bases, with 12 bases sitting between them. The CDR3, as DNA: TGTGCCAGCAGTTTCCAGGGCCGGAGCTCCTACGAGCAGTACTTC. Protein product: CASSFQGRSSYEQYF. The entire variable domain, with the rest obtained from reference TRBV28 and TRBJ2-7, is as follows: DVKVTQSSRYLVKRTGEKVFLECVQDMDHENMFWYRQDPGLGLRLIYFSYDVKMKEKGDIPEGYSVSREKKERFSLILESASTNQTSMYLCASSFQGRSSYEQYFGPGTRLTVT.

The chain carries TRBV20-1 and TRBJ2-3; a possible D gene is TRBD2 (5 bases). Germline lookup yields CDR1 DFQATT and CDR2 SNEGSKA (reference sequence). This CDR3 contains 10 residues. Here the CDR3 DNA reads TGCAAGGTAGAGGGCCCTACGCAGTATTTT. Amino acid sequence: CKVEGPTQYF.

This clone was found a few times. CDR3 in amino acids: CASSWDTDTQYF. The CDR3, as DNA: TGCGCCAGCAGCTGGGACACAGATACGCAGTATTTT. V gene TRBV5-1 combines with J gene TRBJ2-3; D call uncertain. Germline values: CDR1 SGHRS, CDR2 YFSETQ. CDR3 length: 12 amino acids. Trimming removed 3 bases at V and 2 bases at J, with 4 bases between.

The CDR3 loop reads CASSLPDRGWETQYF. In DNA form, the CDR3 reads TGTGCCAGCAGCCTCCCGGACAGGGGTTGGGAGACCCAGTACTTC. The V call is TRBV7-2, the J call TRBJ2-5; 9 bases align to TRBD1. The germline gives CDR1 SGHTA, CDR2 FQGNSA. Trimming took 5 bases from V and 5 from J; bases not matched to a gene: 9. This CDR3 is 15 amino acids long.

This CDR3 reads CASSVDRPGELFF. Here the CDR3 DNA reads TGTGCCAGCAGTGTCGACAGGCCCGGGGAGCTGTTTTTT. V usage is TRBV2 and J usage is TRBJ2-2; the D gene is possibly TRBD1 (6 bases). The CDR3 length is 13 residues. Trimming took 4 bases from V and 6 from J, leaving 9 bases between them. CDR1 and CDR2 (germline): SNHLY, FYNNEI.